The 27 T cell receptor beta chains below come from one sample, sequenced in a study of beta chain features in type 1 diabetes. All of the isolated RNA was reverse transcribed, so expressed TCRB transcripts were sequenced. Produced via immunoSEQ multiplex PCR; TCRdb's table is partial and in-frame only. There are 350,000 to 450,000 clones in the sample; 11% to 15% occur only once, and under 0.04% lies in the top ten. Sequencing was carried out using naive CD4+ T cells from blood. Every receptor here comes from a man younger than 40 in good health.

J is TRBJ2-1 and V is TRBV7-8; D is perhaps TRBD1 (6 bases). Germline CDR1 is SGHVS and CDR2 is FQNEAQ. V lost 4 bases and J lost 5, with 18 bases in between. This CDR3 spans 16 amino acids. The CDR3 reads CASSSRLGALNNEQFF. The DNA for the CDR3 is TGTGCCAGCAGCTCTCGGCTGGGGGCTTTGAACAATGAGCAGTTCTTC.

The V and J genes are TRBV7-2 and TRBJ2-7, with a weak D call TRBD2 (6 bases). Germline V gene data show CDR1 as SGHTA and CDR2 as FQGNSA. Between the trimmed V and J ends, which lost 1 base and 4 bases, there was a span of 17 bases. The CDR3 length is 16 residues. The CDR3 bases are TGTGCCAGCAGCTTAGAAGGCGGCCCGGCGGGGTACGAGCAGTACGTC. Protein product: CASSLEGGPAGYEQYV.

This clone was found a few times. The chain joins TRBV4-3 to TRBJ1-3; D is unresolved. The V gene lost 3 bases and the J gene lost 2 bases, with 11 bases spanning the gap. Per germline, CDR1 LGHNA and CDR2 YSLEER. This CDR3 is built from 15 residues. Written as DNA, the CDR3 is TGCGCCAGCAGCCAGGGCCCGGATACTGGAAACACCATATATTTT. Translated: CASSQGPDTGNTIYF.

The chain links TRBV29-1 to TRBJ1-1; D is undetermined. The CDR3 has 10 residues. Germline V lookup: CDR1 SQVTM, CDR2 ANQGSEA. Trimming removed 4 bases from V and 4 bases from J, with 4 bases in between. The CDR3 here is CSVASTEAFF. The CDR3 DNA is TGCAGCGTTGCCAGCACTGAAGCTTTCTTT.

Only a few counts were recorded for this clone. The chain combines TRBV2 with TRBJ2-7; D gene uncertain. This CDR3 is built from 12 residues. Germline V gene data show CDR1 as SNHLY and CDR2 as FYNNEI. Trimming left V 8 bases short and J 3 bases short, with 11 bases between. As DNA, the CDR3 is TGTGCCAGCTGGAGTGATTTCTACGAGCAGTACGTC. It translates to CASWSDFYEQYV.

This clone was counted between two and nine times. This sequence joins TRBV7-2 and TRBJ2-5; 8 nucleotides agree with TRBD2. Germline CDR1 is SGHTA and CDR2 is FQGNSA. The CDR3 runs 16 residues. With 5 bases clipped from V and 4 bases from J, the junction kept 12 bases outside the gene matches. DNA of the CDR3: TGTGCCAGCAGCACCCGGACTAGCTGGAGAGGAGAGACCCAGTACTTC. This gives the protein CASSTRTSWRGETQYF.

This clone has more than one count but fewer than ten. This rearrangement joins TRBV25-1 to TRBJ2-1; D remains unclear. The CDR3 has 17 amino acids. V gave up 5 bases and J gave up 0 bases, with 17 bases separating them. Germline CDR1 is MGHDK and CDR2 is SYGVNS. CDR3 in DNA: TGTGCCAGCAGTCCTTCACCGGGCCTGGCCTCCTACAATGAGCAGTTCTTC. This translates into CASSPSPGLASYNEQFF.

This chain joins TRBV6-1 and TRBJ2-5, with D hard to call. This CDR3 region has 11 residues. Trimming pared 6 bases from V and 3 bases from J, leaving 5 bases between. In germline, CDR1 is MNHNS, CDR2 SASEGT. CDR3 DNA sequence: TGTGCCAGCAGCAAGAAAGAGACCCAGTACTTC. Residues: CASSKKETQYF.

The V and J genes are TRBV19 and TRBJ2-5; D perhaps matches TRBD2 (7 bases). This CDR3 is built from 15 residues. From germline, CDR1 is LNHDA and CDR2 SQIVND (reference sequence). Trimming took 2 bases from V and 3 from J, leaving 13 bases between them. CDR3 loop: CASSIMRGREETQYF. CDR3 in DNA: TGTGCCAGTAGTATAATGCGGGGGCGAGAAGAGACCCAGTACTTC.

The sample holds a few counts of this clone. V gene TRBV7-6 combines with J gene TRBJ2-3; TRBD1 might be the D (6 bases). This CDR3 is 15 amino acids long. Germline V gene data show CDR1 as SGHVS and CDR2 as FNYEAQ. With 5 bases removed from V and 1 base from J, the gap between germline ends came to 13 bases. In DNA, the CDR3 is TGTGCCAGCAGCCCAAAAGGGGGACGCACAGATACGCAGTATTTT. The encoded protein is CASSPKGGRTDTQYF.

In this sample, this clone turned up a few times. V and J are TRBV6-1 and TRBJ2-1; 13 nucleotides align to TRBD2. The J segment lost 5 bases and the V segment lost 5 bases, leaving 3 bases of the junction unmatched. The CDR3 has 15 amino acids. Germline CDR1 and CDR2: MNHNS and SASEGT. The CDR3, as DNA: TGTGCCAGCAGTCGAGGACTAGCGGGAGACAATGAGCAGTTCTTC. This translates into CASSRGLAGDNEQFF.

This rearrangement joins TRBV18 to TRBJ1-2, with D perhaps TRBD1 (5 bases). V dropped 2 bases and J dropped 3 bases, with 7 bases sitting between them. The germline gives CDR1 KGHSH, CDR2 LQKENI. The CDR3 totals 13 residues. The CDR3 sequence is CASSPLGDYGYTF. The CDR3, as DNA: TGTGCCAGCTCACCATTGGGGGACTATGGCTACACCTTC.

There are a few counts of this clone. The rearrangement uses TRBV29-1 and TRBJ2-2, with D unresolved. Germline V lookup: CDR1 SQVTM, CDR2 ANQGSEA. The V and J ends lost 4 bases and 12 bases respectively, with 18 bases between them. The CDR3 contains 13 residues. The CDR3 sequence: CSVGPDSATQLFF. CDR3 nucleotides: TGCAGCGTTGGGCCCGACTCCGCGACGCAGCTGTTTTTT.

Only a few counts were recorded for this clone. The chain couples TRBV7-6 to TRBJ1-1; no clear D. The CDR3 consists of 13 residues. V was trimmed by 2 bases and J by 6 bases, leaving 10 bases between them. Germline V lookup: CDR1 SGHVS, CDR2 FNYEAQ. Here the CDR3 reads CASSLRVGAEAFF. CDR3 DNA: TGTGCCAGCAGCTTACGGGTAGGCGCTGAAGCTTTCTTT.

J is TRBJ2-5 and V is TRBV5-1; D call uncertain. The V end was cut by 0 bases, the J end by 5 bases, with 11 bases between. The length of the CDR3 is 14 residues. Germline values: CDR1 SGHRS, CDR2 YFSETQ. This CDR3 reads CASSLASRPETQYF. The CDR3 region has the DNA TGCGCCAGCAGCTTGGCCTCCAGGCCTGAGACCCAGTACTTC. The variable domain in full, with the rest retrieved from reference TRBV5-1 and TRBJ2-5, is KAGVTQTPRYLIKTRGQQVTLSCSPISGHRSVSWYQQTPGQGLQFLFEYFSETQRNKGNFPGRFSGRQFSNSRSEMNVSTLELGDSALYLCASSLASRPETQYFGPGTRLLVL.

V usage is TRBV9 and J usage is TRBJ2-2, with TRBD2 matching 8 bases. Per the germline V gene, CDR1 is SGDLS and CDR2 is YYNGEE. Trimming at V came to 3 bases and at J to 3 bases, leaving 10 bases not matched to a gene. The CDR3 length is 17 residues. The CDR3 coding sequence is TGTGCCAGCAGCGGGGCGGAACTAGCGGTACACACCGGGGAGCTGTTTTTT. It is translated as CASSGAELAVHTGELFF.

The J gene is TRBJ2-5, the V gene TRBV30; D might be TRBD1 (5 bases). CDR1 GTSNPN and CDR2 SVGIG come from the germline V gene (reference sequence). This CDR3 spans 12 amino acids. Trimming pared 5 bases from V and 4 bases from J, leaving 11 bases between. The CDR3 loop is CAWGPQGETQYF. Written as DNA, the CDR3 is TGTGCCTGGGGACCCCAGGGAGAGACCCAGTACTTC.

This clone was observed a single time. CDR3 residues: CATSQRKGGIGELFF. The CDR3 DNA follows: TGTGCCACCAGCCAAAGAAAAGGAGGAATCGGGGAGCTGTTTTTT. The chain employs TRBV15 and TRBJ2-2; D perhaps matches TRBD2 (5 bases). Germline V gene sequence: CDR1 LNHNV, CDR2 YYDKDF (reference sequence). The CDR3 has 15 amino acids. Trimming pared 5 bases from V and 7 bases from J, leaving 17 bases between.

This clone was counted between two and nine times. The chain is built from TRBV13 and TRBJ2-1; D unresolved. The germline V gene has CDR1 PRHDT and CDR2 FYEKMQ (reference sequence). The CDR3 runs 20 residues. V gave up 1 base and J gave up 0 bases, with 22 bases separating them. This CDR3 reads CASSLVLKSLRASSYNEQFF. In DNA form, the CDR3 reads TGTGCCAGCAGCTTAGTCCTAAAGTCTCTTCGGGCGAGCTCCTACAATGAGCAGTTCTTC.

The V and J genes are TRBV2 and TRBJ2-7; D gene ambiguous. CDR1 SNHLY and CDR2 FYNNEI come from the germline V gene. CDR3 length: 15 residues. V dropped 1 base and J dropped 0 bases, with 10 bases sitting between them. CDR3 bases: TGTGCCAGCAGTGAAGTGGCGGCGAGCTCCTACGAGCAGTACTTC. This encodes CASSEVAASSYEQYF.

This clone was counted only a few times. The chain is built from TRBV30 and TRBJ2-3; no clear D. V was shortened by 0 bases and J by 6 bases, with 13 bases between the two germline ends. Germline values: CDR1 GTSNPN, CDR2 SVGIG (reference sequence). The CDR3 sequence is 14 residues long. This CDR3 is CAWSVLGYGDTQYF. Written as DNA, the CDR3 is TGTGCCTGGAGTGTACTGGGATACGGGGATACGCAGTATTTT.

The V call is TRBV2, the J call TRBJ2-4; D unresolved. V lost 3 bases to trimming and J lost 0 bases, with 6 bases between them. CDR3 length: 14 residues. Germline CDR1 and CDR2: SNHLY and FYNNEI. The CDR3 coding sequence is TGTGCCAGCAGTGAGGATCTAGCCAAAAACATTCAGTACTTC. Its protein is CASSEDLAKNIQYF.

V is TRBV7-2 and J is TRBJ2-1, with D possibly being TRBD1 (6 bases). Germline CDR1 is SGHTA and CDR2 is FQGNSA. V was trimmed by 6 bases and J by 5 bases, leaving 17 bases between them. The CDR3 covers 15 residues. For the CDR3, the DNA is TGTGCCAGCAGGGCGGACAGCTTGTCCCACAATGAGCAGTTCTTC. Its protein is CASRADSLSHNEQFF.

The chain uses TRBV25-1 and TRBJ2-7; perhaps D is TRBD1 or TRBD2 (5 bases each). The ends were cut back, 6 bases at V and 9 bases at J, with 18 bases in the middle. CDR1 and CDR2 from the germline V gene are MGHDK and SYGVNS. CDR3 size: 13 residues. This chain's CDR3 is CASRGAPGPGQYF. DNA of the CDR3: TGTGCCAGCAGAGGAGCACCGGGGCCGGGGCAGTACTTC.

This chain connects TRBV4-3 to TRBJ1-2; no firm D call. CDR1 LGHNA and CDR2 YSLEER come from the germline V gene. Trimming pared 0 bases from V and 6 bases from J, leaving 20 bases between. This CDR3 spans 17 amino acids. The CDR3 here is CASSQDYEDGRANGYTF. The CDR3 DNA reads as TGCGCCAGCAGCCAAGATTACGAAGACGGACGAGCGAATGGCTACACCTTC.

The V call is TRBV7-2, the J call TRBJ1-2; no clear D gene. Trimming removed 2 bases from V and 1 base from J, with 11 bases in between. This CDR3 is built from 15 residues. Germline lookup yields CDR1 SGHTA and CDR2 FQGNSA. CDR3 residues: CASSLRSASNYGYTF. The CDR3 DNA is TGTGCCAGCAGCTTAAGATCAGCGAGTAACTATGGCTACACCTTC.

This clone was recorded a few times. This rearrangement joins TRBV7-2 to TRBJ2-1; D might be TRBD2 (5 bases). Germline lookup yields CDR1 SGHTA and CDR2 FQGNSA. V lost 7 bases and J 0 bases, leaving 10 bases between the germline ends. The CDR3 length is 14 residues. The CDR3: CASNPGYSYNEQFF. The CDR3 DNA follows: TGTGCCAGCAACCCGGGGTACTCCTACAATGAGCAGTTCTTC.